The next 28 T cell receptor beta chains were all read from a single sample in a study of OX40 agonist ivuxolimab in advanced cancers. Profiled with immunoSEQ multiplex PCR; TCRdb holds only in-frame clones, not every one. Of more than 80,000 clones in the sample, about 90% were seen once. The material was CD4+ or CD8+ T cells sorted from blood, obtained in a trial of the OX40 agonist ivuxolimab. These receptor sequences come from an adult with an advanced solid tumor such as melanoma, head and neck, liver or kidney cancer.

The chain uses TRBV9 and TRBJ2-1; 12 nucleotides agree with TRBD2. This CDR3 spans 16 amino acids. Looked up from germline, CDR1 is SGDLS and CDR2 is YYNGEE. V lost 4 bases and J lost 8; bases outside the gene matches: 10. Written as DNA, the CDR3 is TGTGCCAGCAGCCCAGGACTAGCGGGAATTGTATATGAGCAGTTCTTC. Its protein product is CASSPGLAGIVYEQFF.

The chain employs TRBV28 and TRBJ1-2, with TRBD1 identical over 8 bases. CDR1 and CDR2 (germline): MDHEN, SYDVKM. The CDR3 spans 14 residues. V trimming: 6 bases; J trimming: 4 bases; junction bases outside the gene matches: 7. This chain's CDR3 is CASRKPGGAYGYTF. The CDR3 nucleotides read TGTGCCAGCAGGAAGCCAGGGGGCGCCTATGGCTACACCTTC.

The J gene is TRBJ1-1, the V gene TRBV4-2; D not certain. With 2 bases removed from V and 3 bases from J, the gap between germline ends came to 10 bases. This CDR3 has 14 amino acids. The germline CDR1 and CDR2 sequences are LGHNA and YNFKEQ. CDR3 DNA: TGTGCCAGCAGCCAACGGATGCGCGACACTGAAGCTTTCTTT. It codes for CASSQRMRDTEAFF.

The chain carries TRBV7-8 and TRBJ1-5; 9 nucleotides match TRBD1. The germline V gene has CDR1 SGHVS and CDR2 FQNEAQ. J was trimmed by 7 bases and V by 1 base; bases with no gene match: 11. The CDR3 length is 17 residues. CDR3 region: CASSLGWTGDLDQPQHF. The DNA of the CDR3 is TGTGCCAGCAGCTTAGGCTGGACAGGGGACCTAGACCAGCCCCAGCATTTT.

The rearrangement joins TRBV21-1 to TRBJ2-3; the table's D call of TRBD1 was not tested on the DNA. TRBV21-1 is deemed a pseudogene. The CDR3 length is 16 residues. CDR3 residues: CASSKEGDRCTDTQYF. The CDR3 nucleotides read TGTGCCAGCAGCAAAGAGGGGGACCGATGCACAGATACGCAGTATTTT.

The chain has TRBV27 and TRBJ2-3; the match to TRBD2 covers 8 bases. This CDR3 has 15 amino acids. Germline-derived CDR1 and CDR2 are MNHEY and SMNVEV (reference sequence). The V gene end was trimmed by 3 bases and the J gene end by 6 bases; junction bases not matched to a gene: 8. The CDR3 DNA is TGTGCCAGCAGTTTCAGAGCGGGAGCAGGTGATACGCAGTATTTT. Translating gives CASSFRAGAGDTQYF.

As regards this clone: Within the sample, other DNA sequences also encode this same CDR3. The rearrangement joins TRBV6-5 to TRBJ2-5; no definite D call. Trimming took off 0 bases at V and 4 bases at J, with 3 bases between the two ends. CDR3 length: 12 residues. Looked up from germline, CDR1 is MNHEY and CDR2 is SVGAGI. CDR3 in DNA: TGTGCCAGCAGTTACTCAGGAGAGACCCAGTACTTC. Its translation: CASSYSGETQYF.

The CDR3 DNA reads as TGTGCCAGCAGCCACCAGACTAGCGGAGGTTTCAACTACGAGCAGTACTTC. Protein: CASSHQTSGGFNYEQYF. J is TRBJ2-7 and V is TRBV14; 9 nucleotides line up with TRBD2. The ends lost 3 bases at V and 3 bases at J; junction bases unmatched: 12. Germline lookup yields CDR1 SGHDN and CDR2 FVKESK. The CDR3 covers 17 residues.

The V gene is TRBV13, the J gene TRBJ2-3, with D unresolved. CDR1 and CDR2 (germline): PRHDT, FYEKMQ (reference sequence). The CDR3 extends over 13 amino acids. The V gene lost 5 bases and the J gene lost 0 bases, with 6 bases spanning the gap. CDR3 DNA sequence: TGTGCCAGCAGCCCAAGTAGCACAGATACGCAGTATTTT. Residues: CASSPSSTDTQYF.

The rearrangement joins TRBV28 to TRBJ2-1; D is possibly TRBD1 or TRBD2 (6 bases each). Germline lookup yields CDR1 MDHEN and CDR2 SYDVKM. The V end lost 5 bases, the J end lost 5 bases, and 22 bases lay between the germline ends. The CDR3 totals 17 residues. In DNA form, the CDR3 reads TGTGCCAGCAGTCACCCCTCCCCGGGGGCCATTCACAATGAGCAGTTCTTC. Translated: CASSHPSPGAIHNEQFF. The full variable domain, rest sourced from reference TRBV28 and TRBJ2-1, is DVKVTQSSRYLVKRTGEKVFLECVQDMDHENMFWYRQDPGLGLRLIYFSYDVKMKEKGDIPEGYSVSREKKERFSLILESASTNQTSMYLCASSHPSPGAIHNEQFFGPGTRLTVL.

The chain uses TRBV27 and TRBJ1-2; D gene unclear. V lost 8 bases, J lost 0 bases, and 7 bases lay in between. In germline, CDR1 is MNHEY, CDR2 SMNVEV (reference sequence). The CDR3 is 12 residues long. CDR3 in DNA: TGTGCCAGCGCCGATTCTAACTATGGCTACACCTTC. Amino acids: CASADSNYGYTF.

The rearrangement joins TRBV9 to TRBJ2-1, with 7 bases fitting TRBD1. The germline gives CDR1 SGDLS, CDR2 YYNGEE. Trimming removed 3 bases from V and 3 bases from J; junction bases left unmatched: 3. CDR3 size: 14 residues. The CDR3 sequence is CASSARDSYNEQFF. DNA for the CDR3: TGTGCCAGCAGCGCCCGGGACAGCTACAATGAGCAGTTCTTC.

This clone was seen a single time. The CDR3 here is CASSLGRTGTSSYEQYV. Written as DNA, the CDR3 is TGTGCCAGCAGCTTAGGACGTACCGGGACTAGCAGCTACGAGCAGTACGTC. V and J are TRBV13 and TRBJ2-7; 9 nucleotides match TRBD2. The CDR3 consists of 17 residues. The ends lost 0 bases at V and 3 bases at J; junction bases unmatched: 9. Germline V gene sequence: CDR1 PRHDT, CDR2 FYEKMQ (reference sequence).

This clone was seen just once. The V gene is TRBV4-3, the J gene TRBJ2-1; D is possibly TRBD2 (6 bases). Germline V gene lookup returns CDR1 LGHNA and CDR2 YSLEER. The CDR3 has 16 amino acids. V was clipped by 2 bases and J by 4 bases, with 15 bases between them. CDR3 sequence: CASSQSPQRVYNEQFF. In DNA, the CDR3 is TGCGCCAGCAGCCAAAGCCCCCAGCGGGTGTACAATGAGCAGTTCTTC.

This clone occurred once. The chain employs TRBV6-5 and TRBJ2-2, with 7 bases that match TRBD2. The CDR3 is 14 amino acids. CDR1 is MNHEY and CDR2 is SVGAGI in the germline V gene. Trimming cost V 6 bases and J 4 bases; bases outside gene matches: 5. The CDR3 DNA reads TGTGCCAGCAGCTTACAGCGGGGCACCGGGGAGCTGTTTTTT. This gives the protein CASSLQRGTGELFF.

The chain has TRBV4-2 and TRBJ2-2; D gene ambiguous. V gave up 0 bases and J gave up 3 bases, with 2 bases separating them. This CDR3 spans 13 amino acids. CDR1 LGHNA and CDR2 YNFKEQ come from the germline V gene. The CDR3 protein is CASSQEYTGELFF. CDR3 DNA: TGTGCCAGCAGCCAAGAGTACACCGGGGAGCTGTTTTTT.

The genes are TRBV2 and TRBJ2-2; either TRBD1 or TRBD2 may fit D (6 bases each). Trimming left V 11 bases short and J 7 bases short, with 14 bases between. CDR1 and CDR2 from the germline V gene are SNHLY and FYNNEI. CDR3 size: 12 residues. The CDR3 sequence is CALAGGIGELFF. The CDR3 DNA reads TGTGCCCTTGCCGGGGGCATCGGGGAGCTGTTTTTT.

CDR3 sequence: CASSLNDGGELFF. The CDR3 coding sequence is TGTGCCAGCAGTTTAAACGACGGGGGGGAACTGTTTTTT. The V call is TRBV28, the J call TRBJ1-4; tentative D call: TRBD1 (5 bases). The germline V and J ends were trimmed by 2 bases and 12 bases, with 13 bases remaining between them. Germline loops: CDR1 MDHEN, CDR2 SYDVKM. There are 13 residues in the CDR3.

The V gene is TRBV5-6, the J gene TRBJ2-7; D unresolved. This CDR3 spans 12 amino acids. V shed 3 bases and J shed 4 bases, with 8 bases lying between them. The germline V gene has CDR1 SGHDT and CDR2 YYEEEE. CDR3 region: CASSSEDYEQYV. The CDR3 DNA reads as TGTGCCAGCAGCTCGGAAGATTACGAGCAGTACGTC.

The chain joins TRBV5-4 to TRBJ2-1; unclear D gene. Germline-derived CDR1 and CDR2 are SGHNT and YYREEE (reference sequence). The ends were cut back, 4 bases at V and 9 bases at J, with 11 bases in the middle. The CDR3 has 12 residues. CDR3 loop: CASSHYSPEQFF. The DNA for the CDR3 is TGTGCCAGCAGCCATTATTCTCCTGAGCAGTTCTTC.

The chain employs TRBV9 and TRBJ2-1; 8 bases fit TRBD2. V lost 4 bases to trimming and J lost 9 bases; unmatched junction nucleotides: 9. Germline assignment: CDR1 SGDLS and CDR2 YYNGEE. This CDR3 comprises 14 residues. CDR3 DNA: TGTGCCAGCAGCACGGCGGGGGGCTTGGGTGAGCAGTTCTTC. Translating it yields CASSTAGGLGEQFF.

This clone was counted between two and nine times. The chain recombines TRBV19 with TRBJ1-3, with TRBD1 identical over 7 bases. After removal of 3 bases from V and 2 bases from J, the junction contained 7 bases not matched to a gene. The length of the CDR3 is 16 residues. From germline, CDR1 is LNHDA and CDR2 SQIVND (reference sequence). CDR3 protein: CASSIWGQTPGNTIYF. CDR3 bases: TGTGCCAGTAGTATTTGGGGACAGACACCTGGAAACACCATATATTTT.

The chain recombines TRBV7-3 with TRBJ2-5; D may correspond to TRBD1 or TRBD2 (5 bases each). V lost 1 base and J lost 2, with 17 bases in between. The CDR3 loop spans 17 amino acids. Germline V CDR1 and CDR2: SGHTA, FQGTGA. CDR3 amino acids: CASSLILVGAGQETQYF. The CDR3, as DNA: TGTGCCAGCAGCTTAATATTGGTCGGGGCAGGGCAAGAGACCCAGTACTTC.

CDR3 residues: CASSPFPRDSGANVLTF. The CDR3 DNA is TGTGCCAGCAGCCCCTTTCCGCGGGACTCTGGGGCCAACGTCCTGACTTTC. The rearrangement uses TRBV7-3 and TRBJ2-6, with D possibly being TRBD2 (6 bases). There are 17 residues in the CDR3. From germline, CDR1 is SGHTA and CDR2 FQGTGA. V dropped 5 bases and J dropped 0 bases, with 14 bases sitting between them.

The chain has TRBV4-2 and TRBJ2-1, with 9 bases aligning to TRBD2. The CDR3 extends over 15 amino acids. Looked up from germline, CDR1 is LGHNA and CDR2 is YNFKEQ. The trim removed 0 bases at V and 7 bases at J, leaving 4 bases unmatched. CDR3 DNA: TGTGCCAGCAGCCAAGAAGGGACTAGCCAAAATGAGCAGTTCTTC. This translates into CASSQEGTSQNEQFF.

To note about this clone: In the same sample, other DNA sequences code for this CDR3. The rearrangement uses TRBV7-3 and TRBJ2-3; maybe TRBD1 (5 bases). The V and J ends lost 5 bases and 1 base respectively, with 10 bases between them. The CDR3 runs to 14 residues. Germline-derived CDR1 and CDR2 are SGHTA and FQGTGA. The CDR3 region has the DNA TGTGCCAGCAGCCTAATAGGGGGCACAGATACGCAGTATTTT. Protein sequence: CASSLIGGTDTQYF. Full variable domain (remainder filled in from reference TRBV7-3 and TRBJ2-3): GAGVSQTPSNKVTEKGKYVELRCDPISGHTALYWYRQSLGQGPEFLIYFQGTGAADDSGLPNDRFFAVRPEGSVSTLKIQRTERGDSAVYLCASSLIGGTDTQYFGPGTRLTVL.

This clone was observed a single time. The V and J genes are TRBV9 and TRBJ1-2; TRBD1 matches 9 bases. V lost 5 bases, J lost 5 bases, and 4 bases stayed unmatched. Germline CDR1 is SGDLS and CDR2 is YYNGEE. The CDR3 totals 13 residues. Here the CDR3 DNA reads TGTGCCAGCAGTGGGACAGGGAGTTATGGCTACACCTTC. Translating it yields CASSGTGSYGYTF.

A single count supports this clone. CDR3 region: CASSLDRDEQYF. CDR3 bases: TGTGCCAGCAGCTTAGACAGGGACGAGCAGTACTTC. This sequence joins TRBV7-9 and TRBJ2-7, with D possibly being TRBD1 (6 bases). Germline lookup yields CDR1 SEHNR and CDR2 FQNEAQ (reference sequence). V was clipped by 1 base and J by 5 bases, with 6 bases between them. The CDR3 consists of 12 residues.